This T cell receptor (beta chain) is drawn from a study of shared clonotypes between healthy human individuals. Study context: Three plates were used per donor for CD4 naive, three for CD4 memory, two for CD8 naive and one for CD8 memory.

The study, taken as a whole, reports: The study's rarefaction showed incomplete sorted-subset sequencing despite large depth.

For sorted subsets, 150 to 200 ng DNA per replicate equaled approximately 30,000 T cell genomes. The table came from immunoSEQ multiplex PCR; TCRdb's copy has only in-frame clones and leaves some out. Here the sample spans 500,000 to 700,000 clones, approximately 95% being singletons. As regards this clone: Its antigen is still unknown.

The naive CD8 fraction comprised CD45RO-negative cells positively selected for CCR7 and excluded terminally differentiated effector memory CD45RA+ cells. V was trimmed by 5 bases and J by 0 bases, leaving 12 bases between them. The CDR3 sequence is 15 residues long. The germline V gene has CDR1 SGDLS and CDR2 YYNGEE. This receptor was identified in a woman between 25 and 40 years old in good health. The sequenced sample was naive CD8+ T cells sorted from blood. V gene TRBV9 combines with J gene TRBJ1-3; D gene ambiguous. CDR3 bases: TGTGCCAGCAGACCCGGACGGACCTCTGGAAACACCATATATTTT. Its translation: CASRPGRTSGNTIYF.